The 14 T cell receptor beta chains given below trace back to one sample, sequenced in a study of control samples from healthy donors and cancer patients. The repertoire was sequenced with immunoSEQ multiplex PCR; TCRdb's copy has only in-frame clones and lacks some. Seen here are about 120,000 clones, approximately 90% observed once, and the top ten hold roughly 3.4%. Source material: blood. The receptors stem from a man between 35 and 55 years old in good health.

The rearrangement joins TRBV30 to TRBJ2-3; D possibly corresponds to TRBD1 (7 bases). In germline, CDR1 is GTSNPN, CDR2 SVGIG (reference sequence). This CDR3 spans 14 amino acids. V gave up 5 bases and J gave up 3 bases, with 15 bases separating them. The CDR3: CAWGDAGQTDTQYF. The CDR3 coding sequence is TGTGCCTGGGGCGATGCGGGACAGACAGATACGCAGTATTTT.

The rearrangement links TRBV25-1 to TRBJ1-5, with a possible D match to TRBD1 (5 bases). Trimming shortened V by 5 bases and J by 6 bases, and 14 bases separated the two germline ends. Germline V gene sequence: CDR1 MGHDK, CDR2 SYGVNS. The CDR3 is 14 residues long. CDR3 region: CASSSGGAAQPQHF. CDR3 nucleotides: TGTGCCAGCAGTTCTGGAGGGGCTGCTCAGCCCCAGCATTTT.

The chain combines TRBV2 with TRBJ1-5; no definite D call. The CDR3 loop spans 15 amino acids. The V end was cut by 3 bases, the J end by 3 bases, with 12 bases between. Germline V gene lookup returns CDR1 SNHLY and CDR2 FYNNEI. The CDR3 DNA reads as TGTGCCAGCAGTGAGTGGAACCAGGACAATCAGCCCCAGCATTTT. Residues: CASSEWNQDNQPQHF. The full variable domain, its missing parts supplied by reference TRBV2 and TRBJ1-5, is EPEVTQTPSHQVTQMGQEVILRCVPISNHLYFYWYRQILGQKVEFLVSFYNNEISEKSEIFDDQFSVERPDGSNFTLKIRSTKLEDSAMYFCASSEWNQDNQPQHFGDGTRLSIL.

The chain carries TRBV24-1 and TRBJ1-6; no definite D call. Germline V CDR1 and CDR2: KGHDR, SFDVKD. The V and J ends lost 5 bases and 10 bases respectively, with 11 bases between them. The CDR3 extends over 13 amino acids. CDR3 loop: CATSARGGSPLHF. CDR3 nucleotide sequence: TGTGCCACCAGTGCGCGCGGAGGATCACCCCTCCACTTT.

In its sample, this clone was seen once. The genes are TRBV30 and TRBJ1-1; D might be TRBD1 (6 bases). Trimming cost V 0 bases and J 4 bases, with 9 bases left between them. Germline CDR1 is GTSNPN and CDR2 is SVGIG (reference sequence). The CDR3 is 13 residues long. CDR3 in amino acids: CAWSVTGSTEAFF. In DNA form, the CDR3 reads TGTGCCTGGAGTGTAACAGGGAGCACTGAAGCTTTCTTT.

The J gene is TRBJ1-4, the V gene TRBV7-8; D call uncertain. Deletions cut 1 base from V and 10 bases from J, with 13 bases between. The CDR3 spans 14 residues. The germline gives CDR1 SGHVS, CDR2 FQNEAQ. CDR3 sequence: CASSLVAQFGKLFF. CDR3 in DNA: TGTGCCAGCAGCTTAGTGGCGCAATTTGGAAAACTGTTTTTT.

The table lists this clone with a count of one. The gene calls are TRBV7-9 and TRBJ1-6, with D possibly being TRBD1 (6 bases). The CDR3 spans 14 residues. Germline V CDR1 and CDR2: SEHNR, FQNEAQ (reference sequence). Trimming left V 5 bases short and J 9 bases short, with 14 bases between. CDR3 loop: CASSLGQLGSPLHF. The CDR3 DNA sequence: TGTGCCAGCAGCCTAGGACAGCTTGGTTCACCCCTCCACTTT.

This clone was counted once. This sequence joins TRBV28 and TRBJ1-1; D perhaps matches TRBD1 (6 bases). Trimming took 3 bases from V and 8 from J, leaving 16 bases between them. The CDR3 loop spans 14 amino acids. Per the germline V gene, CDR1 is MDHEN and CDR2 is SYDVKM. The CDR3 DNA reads TGTGCCAGCAGTTTCGCGCAGGGGAACTCCGAAGCTTTCTTT. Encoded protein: CASSFAQGNSEAFF.

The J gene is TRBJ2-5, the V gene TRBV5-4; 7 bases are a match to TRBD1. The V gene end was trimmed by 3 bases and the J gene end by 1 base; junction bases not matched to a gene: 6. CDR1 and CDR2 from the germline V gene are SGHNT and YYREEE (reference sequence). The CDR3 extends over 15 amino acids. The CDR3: CASSSAGTVQETQYF. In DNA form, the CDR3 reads TGTGCCAGCAGCTCGGCCGGGACAGTCCAAGAGACCCAGTACTTC.

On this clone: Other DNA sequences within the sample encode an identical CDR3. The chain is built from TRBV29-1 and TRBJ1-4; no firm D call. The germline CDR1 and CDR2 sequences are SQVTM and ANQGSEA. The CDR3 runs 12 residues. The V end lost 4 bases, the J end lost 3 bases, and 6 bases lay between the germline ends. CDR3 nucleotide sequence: TGCAGCGTTGGTACAGCTAATGAAAAACTGTTTTTT. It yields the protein CSVGTANEKLFF.

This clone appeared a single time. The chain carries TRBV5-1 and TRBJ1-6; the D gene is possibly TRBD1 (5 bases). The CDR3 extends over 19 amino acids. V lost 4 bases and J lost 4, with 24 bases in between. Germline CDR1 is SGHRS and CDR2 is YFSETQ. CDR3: CASSQTGTPGRSYNSPLHF. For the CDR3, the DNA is TGCGCCAGCAGCCAAACCGGAACCCCGGGACGGAGTTATAATTCACCCCTCCACTTT.

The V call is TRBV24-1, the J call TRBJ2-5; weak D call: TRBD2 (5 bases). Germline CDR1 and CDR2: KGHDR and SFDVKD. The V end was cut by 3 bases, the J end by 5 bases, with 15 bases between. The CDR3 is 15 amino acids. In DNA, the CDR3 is TGTGCCACCAGTGATCCCCGAGGGATCGGGGAGACCCAGTACTTC. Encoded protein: CATSDPRGIGETQYF.

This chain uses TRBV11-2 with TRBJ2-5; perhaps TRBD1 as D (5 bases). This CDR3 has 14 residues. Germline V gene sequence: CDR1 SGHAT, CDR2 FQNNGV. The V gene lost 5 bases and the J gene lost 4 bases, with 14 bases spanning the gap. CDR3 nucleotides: TGTGCCAGCAGCCCGCTGGGGCTAGTAGAGACCCAGTACTTC. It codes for CASSPLGLVETQYF.

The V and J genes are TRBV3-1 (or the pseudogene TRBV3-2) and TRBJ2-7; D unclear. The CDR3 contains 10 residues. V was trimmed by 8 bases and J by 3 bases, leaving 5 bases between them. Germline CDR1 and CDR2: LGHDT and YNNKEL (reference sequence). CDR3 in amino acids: CASGNYEQYF. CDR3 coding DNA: TGTGCCAGCGGAAACTACGAGCAGTACTTC.